The rows below give T cell receptor beta chains drawn from one sample of a study of shared clonotypes between healthy human individuals. Profiling relied on immunoSEQ multiplex PCR, and the TCRdb table lists in-frame clones only, not all of them. The sample comprises around 500,000 clones, 76% of which are singletons, and 13% rests with the top ten. Sequencing was done on a sample of PBMCs. Receptor source: a woman aged 40 to 50 in good health. Some clones in this sample may be carry-over from other donors' samples. CDR3s include the opening cysteine and the closing phenylalanine or tryptophan. A D gene is named only where the DNA matches it firmly. For some rows the clone size is stated as once, few or many, or as a class when expanded; others skip it.

J gene: TRBJ2-1
clone size: .
V gene: TRBV28
D gene: .
CDR3 DNA: TGTGCCAGCAAAACAGTCGGGAGTTACCTTGAGCAGTTCTTC
CDR3 protein: CASKTVGSYLEQFF

J gene: TRBJ2-7
clone size: .
V gene: TRBV29-1
D gene: .
CDR3 DNA: TGCAGCGCCGGTGAGGGCAGTGGCGACGAGCAGTACTTC
CDR3 protein: CSAGEGSGDEQYF

J gene: TRBJ2-5
clone size: .
V gene: TRBV7-6
D gene: TRBD1
CDR3 DNA: TGTGCCAGCAGCACTAACTATAGGGGGCGAGAGACCCAGTACTTC
CDR3 protein: CASSTNYRGRETQYF

J gene: TRBJ2-5
clone size: .
V gene: TRBV2
D gene: TRBD2
CDR3 DNA: TGTGCCAGCGGGGGACTAGCGGGAGGTGCCGGGGAGACCCAGTACTTC
CDR3 protein: CASGGLAGGAGETQYF

J gene: TRBJ1-1
clone size: .
V gene: TRBV7-2
D gene: .
CDR3 DNA: TGTGCCAGCAGCCCTCAATCAAAGGACACTGAAGCTTTCTTT
CDR3 protein: CASSPQSKDTEAFF

J gene: TRBJ2-7
clone size: .
V gene: TRBV5-1
D gene: .
CDR3 DNA: TGCGCCAGCAGCTCCGTCGGCGGAGCCTACGAGCAGTACTTC
CDR3 protein: CASSSVGGAYEQYF

J gene: TRBJ2-5
clone size: many
V gene: TRBV15
D gene: TRBD2
CDR3 DNA: TGTGCCACCAGCAGAGATGGGACTAGTCAGTACTTC
CDR3 protein: CATSRDGTSQYF

J gene: TRBJ1-2
clone size: .
V gene: TRBV28
D gene: .
CDR3 DNA: TGTGCCAGCAGTCCCCCCGGGAGGATGATGTATGGCTACACCTTC
CDR3 protein: CASSPPGRMMYGYTF

J gene: TRBJ2-1
clone size: .
V gene: TRBV6-5
D gene: TRBD2
CDR3 DNA: TGTGCCAGCAGCTGGGAGCGGGAGAGGAATGAGCAGTTCTTC
CDR3 protein: CASSWERERNEQFF

J gene: TRBJ2-7
clone size: .
V gene: TRBV2
D gene: TRBD2
CDR3 DNA: TGTGCCAGCAGTGACGCCGGGACTAGCGGGAGCCACGAGCAGTACTTC
CDR3 protein: CASSDAGTSGSHEQYF

J gene: TRBJ2-3
clone size: .
V gene: TRBV2
D gene: TRBD1
CDR3 DNA: TGTGCCACGACAGGGGACCCCACAGATACGCAGTATTTT
CDR3 protein: CATTGDPTDTQYF

J gene: TRBJ2-3
clone size: .
V gene: TRBV19
D gene: TRBD2
CDR3 DNA: TGTGCCAGTGGATCGACTAGCGGGACGGGCACAGATACGCAGTATTTT
CDR3 protein: CASGSTSGTGTDTQYF